This T cell receptor beta chain was obtained from a study of cytomegalovirus exposure and HLA in healthy donors. From germline, CDR1 is SGHRS and CDR2 YFSETQ. Trimming took 5 bases from V and 5 from J; bases not matched to a gene: 9. The CDR3 is made up of 14 amino acids. This clone was recorded a few times. As yet, its antigen is unknown. PCR involved 60 Vbeta and 13 Jbeta primers. Produced via immunoSEQ multiplex PCR; TCRdb's table is partial and in-frame only. The sample consists of over 150,000 clones, 60% to 80% of them appearing once. Study-level results: Relative to equally common others, HLA-associated TCR beta chains showed greater clonal expansion in a later analysis.

The chain has TRBV5-1 and TRBJ2-5; 7 nucleotides line up with TRBD1. Sequencing input: PBMCs. This receptor was taken from a man between 25 and 39 years old in good health and CMV-seropositive. In nucleotides, the CDR3 is TGCGCCAGCAGACGGACAGGAGTGCAGGAGACCCAGTACTTC. Translation gives CASRRTGVQETQYF.